The 31 T cell receptor beta chains reported below all come from one sample, sequenced in a study of T cells in localized non-small cell lung cancer. Produced via immunoSEQ multiplex PCR; TCRdb's table is partial and in-frame only. Altogether 800 to 900 clones are present, about 20% being singletons, with the ten largest covering over 9.5%. The material sequenced was lung tumor tissue, taken before any cancer treatment. The receptors shown here come from a man between 40 and 70 years old with stage I squamous cell lung carcinoma.

This clone was found a few times. The V call is TRBV11-3, the J call TRBJ2-7; TRBD1 agrees at 8 bases. V trimming: 3 bases; J trimming: 6 bases; junction bases outside the gene matches: 7. The CDR3 loop spans 14 amino acids. Germline CDR1 reads SGHNT; CDR2 reads YENEEA. The CDR3 DNA sequence: TGTGCCAGCAGCTTGGACAGGGAGGAGTTCGAGCAGTACTTC. This codes for CASSLDREEFEQYF. Full variable domain (outside the CDR3, taken from reference TRBV11-3 and TRBJ2-7): EAGVVQSPRYKIIEKKQPVAFWCNPISGHNTLYWYLQNLGQGPELLIRYENEEAVDDSQLPKDRFSAERLKGVDSTLKIQPAELGDSAVYLCASSLDREEFEQYFGPGTRLTVT.

The chain recombines TRBV6-8 with TRBJ2-3; 10 bases fit TRBD2. CDR1 and CDR2 from the germline V gene are MNHGY and SAAAGT. CDR3 length equals 18 residues. Unmatched junction bases numbered 10, after V lost 2 bases and J lost 2 bases. In DNA, the CDR3 is TGTGCCAGCAGTTACCCCTTAGCGGGGGGTAAAATCACAGATACGCAGTATTTT. It is translated as CASSYPLAGGKITDTQYF.

The V gene is TRBV18, the J gene TRBJ1-6; D is unresolved. Germline lookup yields CDR1 KGHSH and CDR2 LQKENI. V lost 2 bases, J lost 17 bases, and 19 bases lay in between. There are 14 residues in the CDR3. The CDR3 region is CASSPTSKPSVFHF. The CDR3 DNA reads TGTGCCAGCTCACCAACATCTAAACCTTCAGTTTTCCACTTT. The full variable domain, in which reference TRBV18 and TRBJ1-6 provide the parts outside the CDR3, is NAGVMQNPRHLVRRRGQEARLRCSPMKGHSHVYWYRQLPEEGLKFMVYLQKENIIDESGMPKERFSAEFPKEGPSILRIQQVVRGDSAAYFCASSPTSKPSVFHFGNGTRLTVT.

The chain recombines TRBV29-1 with TRBJ2-3; 10 bases match TRBD2. Trimming at V came to 1 base and at J to 4 bases, leaving 2 bases not matched to a gene. This CDR3 contains 14 residues. Per germline, CDR1 SQVTM and CDR2 ANQGSEA. Here the CDR3 reads CSVEGSGGADTQYF. CDR3 coding DNA: TGCAGCGTTGAAGGGAGCGGGGGGGCAGATACGCAGTATTTT.

The table lists this clone with a few counts. The chain joins TRBV12-5 to TRBJ1-1; tentatively, D is TRBD1 (5 bases). Trimming took off 3 bases at V and 4 bases at J, with 9 bases between the two ends. The CDR3 has 13 amino acids. Germline V CDR1 and CDR2: LGHNT, FRNRAP. The CDR3 DNA sequence: TGTGCTAGTGGTTTTATAGGGGCCACTGAAGCTTTCTTT. Translated, it gives CASGFIGATEAFF.

This chain joins TRBV10-2 and TRBJ1-6; D may be TRBD1 (5 bases). The V end lost 3 bases, the J end lost 6 bases, and 12 bases lay between the germline ends. Germline values: CDR1 WSHSY, CDR2 SAAADI. The CDR3 is 15 residues long. CDR3 in DNA: TGCGCCAGCAGTGAAACCCCAGGGCGTAATTCACCCCTCCACTTT. Translation: CASSETPGRNSPLHF.

The chain joins TRBV25-1 to TRBJ1-5; 10 nucleotides line up with TRBD1. The germline V gene has CDR1 MGHDK and CDR2 SYGVNS. J was trimmed by 6 bases and V by 10 bases; bases with no gene match: 9. The CDR3 is 14 residues long. The CDR3 is CAIDRTGGAQPQHF. Written as DNA, the CDR3 is TGTGCCATCGACCGGACAGGGGGAGCTCAGCCCCAGCATTTT.

This clone was counted a single time. The chain carries TRBV12-5 and TRBJ1-2; perhaps TRBD1 as D (5 bases). V shed 5 bases and J shed 8 bases, with 18 bases lying between them. CDR1 and CDR2 (germline): LGHNT, FRNRAP. CDR3 size: 14 residues. CDR3 protein: CASGQNSQVLGYTF. The DNA for the CDR3 is TGTGCTAGTGGTCAAAACTCACAGGTTTTGGGCTACACCTTC.

The genes are TRBV19 and TRBJ2-7; 8 bases align to TRBD1. V gave up 1 base and J gave up 0 bases; unmatched junction bases: 5. The CDR3 covers 16 residues. Germline V gene lookup returns CDR1 LNHDA and CDR2 SQIVND (reference sequence). CDR3 sequence reads: CASSIASGQGSYEQYF. In DNA, the CDR3 is TGTGCCAGTAGTATAGCATCAGGACAGGGCTCCTACGAGCAGTACTTC.

V and J are TRBV12-5 and TRBJ2-2; TRBD2 matches at 8 bases. The ends lost 4 bases at V and 2 bases at J; junction bases unmatched: 6. The CDR3 has 16 amino acids. Germline V lookup: CDR1 LGHNT, CDR2 FRNRAP. The CDR3 sequence is CASGSRLATNTGELFF. The CDR3 DNA is TGTGCTAGTGGTTCCCGACTAGCGACAAACACCGGGGAGCTGTTTTTT.

This clone was seen only a few times. CDR3 sequence: CAISETDRDTGELFF. Here the CDR3 DNA reads TGTGCCATCAGTGAGACAGACAGGGACACCGGGGAGCTGTTTTTT. The rearrangement links TRBV10-3 to TRBJ2-2; 7 bases match TRBD1. CDR1 and CDR2 (germline): ENHRY, SYGVKD. Trimming cost V 2 bases and J 3 bases; bases outside gene matches: 3. The CDR3 loop spans 15 amino acids.

The rearrangement links TRBV28 to TRBJ1-1; D is perhaps TRBD1 (6 bases). V shed 6 bases and J shed 2 bases, with 16 bases lying between them. There are 15 residues in the CDR3. Germline assignment: CDR1 MDHEN and CDR2 SYDVKM. This CDR3 is CASSRRETGNTEAFF. DNA for the CDR3: TGTGCCAGCAGCCGCAGAGAGACAGGAAACACTGAAGCTTTCTTT.

The chain has TRBV9 and TRBJ2-1; possible D gene TRBD2, 6 bases. Trimming cost V 5 bases and J 5 bases, with 14 bases left between them. The CDR3 loop spans 14 amino acids. Germline V CDR1 and CDR2: SGDLS, YYNGEE. The DNA for the CDR3 is TGTGCCAGCAGTGAGGGGAGGACTAACAATGAGCAGTTCTTC. Translating gives CASSEGRTNNEQFF.

Remarks on this clone: Mismatch with germline at one junction end may stem from a read error. This chain uses TRBV6-8 with TRBJ1-3, with D possibly being TRBD1 (5 bases). The V gene's germline CDR1 is MNHGY and CDR2 SAAAGT. The CDR3 is 16 amino acids. The CDR3 loop is CAISGKGTGGGNTIYF. The CDR3 DNA sequence: TGTGCCATCAGTGGAAAGGGGACCGGAGGTGGAAACACCATATATTTT.

The chain combines TRBV9 with TRBJ2-1, with 15 bases aligning to TRBD2. The CDR3 is made up of 17 amino acids. Per the germline V gene, CDR1 is SGDLS and CDR2 is YYNGEE. V gave up 0 bases and J gave up 4 bases; unmatched junction bases: 2. CDR3 amino acids: CASSVEGTSGGYNEQFF. In DNA form, the CDR3 reads TGTGCCAGCAGCGTAGAGGGGACTAGCGGGGGGTACAATGAGCAGTTCTTC.

This clone is categorized as large. The chain is built from TRBV9 and TRBJ1-1; 12 positions match TRBD1. CDR1 is SGDLS, CDR2 YYNGEE, per germline. V trimming: 3 bases; J trimming: 5 bases; junction bases outside the gene matches: 5. The CDR3 length is 15 residues. The CDR3 sequence is CASSGGQGAWTEAFF. As DNA, the CDR3 is TGTGCCAGCAGCGGGGGACAGGGGGCGTGGACTGAAGCTTTCTTT.

Relative to its sample, this clone is medium-sized. J is TRBJ2-1 and V is TRBV9; a possible D gene is TRBD2 (7 bases). The germline CDR1 and CDR2 sequences are SGDLS and YYNGEE. This CDR3 comprises 15 residues. The ends were cut back, 5 bases at V and 9 bases at J, with 21 bases in the middle. The CDR3 protein is CASSEGLGGGGEQFF. DNA for the CDR3: TGTGCCAGCAGTGAAGGACTAGGTGGGGGCGGTGAGCAGTTCTTC.

This sequence joins TRBV5-1 and TRBJ2-2; TRBD1 matches 10 bases. The V gene's germline CDR1 is SGHRS and CDR2 YFSETQ. This CDR3 contains 14 residues. Germline trimming cut 7 bases from V and 3 bases from J; bases unmatched to any gene: 3. The CDR3 region has the DNA TGCGCCAGCGGAGGGACAGGGGACACCGGGGAGCTGTTTTTT. Translating it yields CASGGTGDTGELFF.

The sample holds a few counts of this clone. The rearrangement joins TRBV11-3 to TRBJ2-2; 12 bases match TRBD2. The CDR3 has 17 amino acids. V lost 3 bases and J lost 4; bases outside the gene matches: 6. Germline values: CDR1 SGHNT, CDR2 YENEEA. CDR3 bases: TGTGCCAGCAGCTTGGCCTCACTAGCGGGGGGCACCGGGGAGCTGTTTTTT. This codes for CASSLASLAGGTGELFF.

By share, this clone ranks as large. The chain links TRBV9 to TRBJ1-5; 11 positions match TRBD1. CDR1 and CDR2 from the germline V gene are SGDLS and YYNGEE. CDR3 size: 16 residues. V shed 4 bases, J shed 1 base, and the junction held 4 bases outside the gene matches. This chain's CDR3 is CASSPGTGGSNQPQHF. The CDR3 nucleotides read TGTGCCAGCAGCCCCGGGACAGGGGGGAGCAATCAGCCCCAGCATTTT.

CDR3 sequence (DNA): TGTGCCAGTAGCAACCCCAACAGGTACCCGCCCGTCCGGGGCAATCAGCCCCAGCATTTT. Its protein is CASSNPNRYPPVRGNQPQHF. The chain combines TRBV19 with TRBJ1-5; the D gene is possibly TRBD1 (5 bases). Germline CDR1 and CDR2: LNHDA and SQIVND (reference sequence). The CDR3 consists of 20 residues. The germline V and J ends were trimmed by 6 bases and 2 bases, with 29 bases remaining between them.

The table lists this clone with a few counts. V and J are TRBV11-3 and TRBJ1-6; 9 nucleotides line up with TRBD1. This CDR3 has 15 residues. Per germline, CDR1 SGHNT and CDR2 YENEEA. V lost 6 bases and J lost 7; bases outside the gene matches: 7. CDR3 DNA: TGTGCCAGCAGAACCACCGGGACAGGGAATTCACCCCTCCACTTT. Protein product: CASRTTGTGNSPLHF.

The genes are TRBV28 and TRBJ2-3; 8 positions agree with TRBD2. This CDR3 has 15 amino acids. CDR1 MDHEN and CDR2 SYDVKM come from the germline V gene. The ends lost 0 bases at V and 1 base at J; junction bases unmatched: 0. The CDR3, as DNA: TGTGCCAGCAGTTTATGGCGGGGGGGCACAGATACGCAGTATTTT. Its translation is CASSLWRGGTDTQYF.

Judged by abundance, this clone is medium-sized (0.01 to 0.1%). This chain joins TRBV6-8 and TRBJ2-5; no definite D call. The CDR3 extends over 13 amino acids. Deletions cut 6 bases from V and 5 bases from J, with 13 bases between. The V gene's germline CDR1 is MNHGY and CDR2 SAAAGT. The CDR3, as DNA: TGTGCCAGCAGGGGTCCCTTGGGGGAGACCCAGTACTTC. Amino acid sequence: CASRGPLGETQYF.

The chain uses TRBV18 and TRBJ2-2, with D unclear. The CDR3 covers 15 residues. Trimming shortened V by 6 bases and J by 3 bases, and 14 bases separated the two germline ends. Germline V gene lookup returns CDR1 KGHSH and CDR2 LQKENI. The CDR3 DNA reads TGTGCCAGCTCGGTTCTTTACTTGGACACCGGGGAGCTGTTTTTT. This gives the protein CASSVLYLDTGELFF.

Only a few counts were recorded for this clone. The chain joins TRBV25-1 to TRBJ1-1; a possible D gene is TRBD1 (6 bases). Deletions cut 3 bases from V and 5 bases from J, with 13 bases between. The V gene's germline CDR1 is MGHDK and CDR2 SYGVNS. This CDR3 has 14 amino acids. The CDR3 reads CASSDVWGRTEAFF. The DNA of the CDR3 is TGTGCCAGCAGTGACGTTTGGGGGCGGACTGAAGCTTTCTTT.

This clone was observed a handful of times. The rearrangement uses TRBV11-3 and TRBJ1-2, with 8 bases aligning to TRBD1. The V gene end was trimmed by 5 bases and the J gene end by 8 bases; junction bases not matched to a gene: 13. The CDR3 has 15 residues. Germline assignment: CDR1 SGHNT and CDR2 YENEEA. CDR3 region: CASSQETGAEGGYTF. The CDR3 DNA is TGTGCCAGCAGCCAGGAGACAGGGGCCGAAGGGGGCTACACCTTC.

By proportion, this clone is large. The CDR3 is CASTLDRSSLLNVLTF. DNA for the CDR3: TGTGCCAGCACCCTGGACAGGTCCTCGCTACTCAACGTCCTGACTTTC. V gene TRBV6-8 combines with J gene TRBJ2-6; 7 nucleotides match TRBD1. The CDR3 totals 16 residues. Germline CDR1 and CDR2: MNHGY and SAAAGT. The trim removed 7 bases at V and 9 bases at J, leaving 15 bases unmatched.

J is TRBJ1-5 and V is TRBV19; TRBD1 matches at 11 bases. This CDR3 contains 14 residues. Losses at the gene ends were 6 bases for V and 4 bases for J; bases not matched to a gene: 2. Germline-derived CDR1 and CDR2 are LNHDA and SQIVND (reference sequence). The CDR3 nucleotides are TGTGCCAGTAGCGGGACAGGGGGTAATCAGCCCCAGCATTTT. Amino acid sequence: CASSGTGGNQPQHF.

This clone was counted a few times. The chain combines TRBV11-3 with TRBJ2-5; D is unresolved. V shed 5 bases and J shed 1 base, with 20 bases lying between them. The CDR3 is made up of 17 amino acids. Germline V CDR1 and CDR2: SGHNT, YENEEA. The CDR3 region has the DNA TGTGCCAGCAGCATCCGTATGCTCGACATTTCCCAAGAGACCCAGTACTTC. Amino acid sequence: CASSIRMLDISQETQYF.

J is TRBJ1-1 and V is TRBV6-8, with 7 bases identical to TRBD1. There are 14 residues in the CDR3. Trimming cost V 6 bases and J 0 bases; bases outside gene matches: 4. Germline CDR1 is MNHGY and CDR2 is SAAAGT. The CDR3 DNA reads as TGTGCCAGCAGGATGGGACAGTTGAACACTGAAGCTTTCTTT. Its protein is CASRMGQLNTEAFF.